This TCR beta chain appears in the sequencing data of a study of identifying expanded T cells in peripheral blood. On this clone: Its antigen is unknown.

General study points: Roughly 1.2 clones differed between technical replicates, versus about 16 and 19 over time. Roughly two-week clone count variance significantly increased as total template count grew.

The V end was cut by 4 bases, the J end by 2 bases, with 5 bases between. This CDR3 is built from 12 residues. Germline values: CDR1 MNHNS, CDR2 SASEGT. No infections or other immune events were documented during collection. Using immunoSEQ multiplex PCR, the repertoire was profiled, and TCRdb retains in-frame clones only, with some absent. The data show more than 45,000 clones, more than 70% seen once. The specimen was blood. V is TRBV6-1 and J is TRBJ1-2, with D unresolved. The sequence derives from a person between 18 and 75 years old in good health. CDR3 nucleotides: TGTGCCAGCAGTGCTGGGAACTATGGCTACACCTTC. It specifies CASSAGNYGYTF.